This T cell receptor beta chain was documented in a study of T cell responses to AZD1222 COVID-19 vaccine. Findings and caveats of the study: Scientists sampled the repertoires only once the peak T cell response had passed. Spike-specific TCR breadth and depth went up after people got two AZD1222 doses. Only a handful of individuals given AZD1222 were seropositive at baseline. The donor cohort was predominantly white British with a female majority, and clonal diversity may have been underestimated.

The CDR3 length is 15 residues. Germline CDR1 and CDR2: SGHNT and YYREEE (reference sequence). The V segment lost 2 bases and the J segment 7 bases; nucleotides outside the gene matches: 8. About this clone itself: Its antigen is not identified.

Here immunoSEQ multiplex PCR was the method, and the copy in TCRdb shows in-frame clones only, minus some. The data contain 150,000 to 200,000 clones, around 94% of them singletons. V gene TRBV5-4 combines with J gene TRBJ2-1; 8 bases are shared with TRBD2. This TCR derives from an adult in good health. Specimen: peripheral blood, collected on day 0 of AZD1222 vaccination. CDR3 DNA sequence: TGTGCCAGCAGCTTATCGGGAGGGCCAGGGAATGAGCAGTTCTTC. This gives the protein CASSLSGGPGNEQFF.